This TCR beta chain comes out of a study of cytomegalovirus exposure and HLA in healthy donors. Study-wide results and caveats: Excluded: some indistinguishable V segments such as TRBV6-2 and TRBV6-3. Rare sequences made up most TCRs, while some public TCRs were found in many donors. A likely sequencing artifact accounted for one observed cluster of highly shared sequence variants. A later analysis linked a missense variant in DCLRE1C to the trimming of TCR beta V and J genes.

Primers: 60 Vbeta forward and 13 Jbeta reverse. Only in-frame clones appear in the TCRdb table, and some are missing; sequencing was by immunoSEQ multiplex PCR. The sample holds 170,000 or so clones, more than 60% seen once. A word on this clone: The target antigen is unknown.

CDR3 length: 15 amino acids. CDR1 is SGHTA and CDR2 is FQGNSA in the germline V gene. Trimming shortened V by 2 bases and J by 6 bases, and 11 bases separated the two germline ends. The sequence was obtained from a woman between 25 and 40 years old in good health and CMV-seronegative. The chain links TRBV7-2 to TRBJ1-6; a possible D gene is TRBD1 (5 bases). Input material: PBMCs. CDR3 nucleotide sequence: TGTGCCAGCAGCTTAACTAGGGGAGGTAATTCACCCCTCCACTTT. Its protein product is CASSLTRGGNSPLHF.